This T cell receptor beta chain was observed in a study of cytomegalovirus exposure and HLA in healthy donors. General study results and limits: The authors listed around 150 TCR beta chains as cytomegalovirus-associated. Association of a missense DCLRE1C variant with TCR beta V- and J-gene trimming was reported in a later analysis.

This CDR3 has 16 residues. Germline V gene sequence: CDR1 LNHDA, CDR2 SQIVND (reference sequence). V was cut by 5 bases and J by 5 bases, with 21 bases left in between. The PCR ran on 60 Vbeta and 13 Jbeta primers. The protocol was immunoSEQ multiplex PCR, while the TCRdb copy is restricted to in-frame clones and leaves out a portion. Of 150,000 to 200,000 clones listed, more than 85% are singletons. A remark on this clone: Its antigen is as yet unknown.

Healthy individuals who donated bone marrow served as the donors. Donors sampled were nominally healthy, though unrecorded immune exposures were likely. This TCR was sampled from a woman between 18 and 30 years old in good health and CMV-seronegative. The chain is built from TRBV19 and TRBJ1-1; D uncertain. Sequenced material: PBMCs. In nucleotides, the CDR3 is TGTGCCAGTAGTGACCGACTCGGGTCATGGAAAACTGAAGCTTTCTTT. This sequence encodes CASSDRLGSWKTEAFF.